This T cell receptor (beta chain) was found in a study of response to subunit inactivated influenza vaccine. This clonotype was recorded at least ten times. TCRdb re-called the RT-PCR reads through MiXCR, storing one row per CDR3 protein. The sample includes 650,000 to 850,000 distinct CDR3 sequences, 14% of them seen just once. Germline values: CDR1 LGHNA, CDR2 YSLEER. The CDR3 is made up of 15 amino acids. J gave up 1 base and V 4 bases, and 2 bases lay outside the gene matches. This sample comprised PBMCs from blood, obtained less than 15 days before vaccination. This receptor was taken from a man aged 50 to 60 who received an inactivated influenza vaccine. The rearrangement links TRBV4-3 to TRBJ1-5; TRBD1 aligns across 9 bases. The CDR3 DNA follows: TGCGCCAGCAGCCGCGGACAGGGGAGCAATCAGCCCCAGCATTTT. Encoded protein: CASSRGQGSNQPQHF.